The following is a TCR beta chain sequence with its context. Its antigen has not been determined. No much larger clone exists at a distance of one base, and base qualities are not known. Participants in the prospective study were enrolled through a virtual design, were aged 18 to 89 years, and lived in 20 to 30 United States geographic areas. To assign participants to cohorts, the prospective study relied on clinical history that participants themselves reported in a screening survey and a study questionnaire. For ImmuneRACE Cohort 3, a participant was defined as recovered based on two consecutive negative NP/OP PCR tests, clearance by a healthcare professional, or resolution of symptoms. Mobile phlebotomists in the prospective study collected whole blood, serum and a nasopharyngeal or oropharyngeal swab from every participant. Over an approximately 2-month period, participants in the prospective study had the option of providing additional blood draws and questionnaires. Before DNA extraction, blood samples from the prospective study were shipped at room temperature or frozen.

The germline V gene sets CDR1 to SGHDT and CDR2 to YYEEEE. From V the trimming removes 10 bases and from J it removes 6 bases, while the gene matches leave 8 bases of the junction unaccounted for. Including the terminal cysteine and phenylalanine, the CDR3 comprises 12 residues. Only CDR3 DNA remains: 36 bases, in frame from the first base. These data belong to a study of blood T cell repertoires in COVID-19 (TCRdb year 2020). Regarding the research as a whole: Samples covering the acute and convalescent phases of COVID-19 were provided by collaborators in the United States, Italy and Spain. The material from the prospective study consisted of cDNA or gDNA derived from T cells, B-cell-depleted T cells, or PBMCs. Deeply sampled blood TCRbeta repertoires from subjects exposed to, actively infected with, or recovered from COVID-19 were included in the dataset. The repertoires were released in a freely available public database meant as a resource for research on the immune response to SARS-CoV-2. Samples came from the ongoing ImmuneRACE study (first 160 participants) plus 1,254 subjects from 6 global collaborators. The sample metadata nearly always contained a de-identified subject ID, COVID-19 status, age in years and sex. Where HLA class I and class II types were available, the types were taken from metadata supplied by the sample provider, not from assay-based typing.

TCRbeta CDR3 regions were amplified from genomic DNA using the immunoSEQ Assay, a bias-controlled multiplex PCR. The original methods were these. Within the assay, amplification of reference gene primers was used to estimate how many nucleated cells each sample contained. To quantify the absolute abundance of each unique TCRbeta CDR3 rearrangement, sequence reads were collapsed and filtered. For each sample, productive Simpson clonality was calculated as the square root of Simpson's diversity index over productive rearrangements. This is the immuneACCESS table as TCRdb keeps it, with only in-frame sequences that have V and J called. A part of the clones is gone; compared with another copy, unresolved V genes explain less than half, and the rest is unexplained. V, J and clone size reflect that table, while D and trimming were determined from the DNA. The sample data list about 280,000 clones, and around 84% of these were observed just once. The ten largest account for 2% to 3% of the sample.

Findings and caveats that apply to the study as a whole: The amount of clinical and demographic metadata varied by source and participant and was provided uncurated.

Sequencing input: PBMCs or T cells enriched from blood (not recorded which). The TCR sequence derives from a woman in her forties or fifties who had recovered from COVID-19. The sequence links TRBV5-6 to TRBJ1-2; TRBD1 lines up with 8 middle nucleotides. The sequenced DNA: TGTGCCGAGCCCACAGGGGGACATGGCTACACCTTC. Its coded protein is CAEPTGGHGYTF.